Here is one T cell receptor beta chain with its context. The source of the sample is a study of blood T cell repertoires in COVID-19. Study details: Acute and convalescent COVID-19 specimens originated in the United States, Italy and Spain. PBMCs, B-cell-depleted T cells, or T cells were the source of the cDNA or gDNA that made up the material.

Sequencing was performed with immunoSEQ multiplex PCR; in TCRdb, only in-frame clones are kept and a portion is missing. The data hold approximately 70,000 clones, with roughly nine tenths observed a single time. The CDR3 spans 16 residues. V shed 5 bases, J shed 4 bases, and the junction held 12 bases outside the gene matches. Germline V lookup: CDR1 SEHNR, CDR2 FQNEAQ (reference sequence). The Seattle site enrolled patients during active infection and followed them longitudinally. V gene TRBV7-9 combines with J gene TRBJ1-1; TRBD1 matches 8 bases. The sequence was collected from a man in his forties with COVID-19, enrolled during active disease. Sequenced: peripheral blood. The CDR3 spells CASSQTVQGASTEAFF. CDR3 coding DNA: TGTGCCAGCAGCCAAACCGTGCAGGGGGCGTCCACTGAAGCTTTCTTT.